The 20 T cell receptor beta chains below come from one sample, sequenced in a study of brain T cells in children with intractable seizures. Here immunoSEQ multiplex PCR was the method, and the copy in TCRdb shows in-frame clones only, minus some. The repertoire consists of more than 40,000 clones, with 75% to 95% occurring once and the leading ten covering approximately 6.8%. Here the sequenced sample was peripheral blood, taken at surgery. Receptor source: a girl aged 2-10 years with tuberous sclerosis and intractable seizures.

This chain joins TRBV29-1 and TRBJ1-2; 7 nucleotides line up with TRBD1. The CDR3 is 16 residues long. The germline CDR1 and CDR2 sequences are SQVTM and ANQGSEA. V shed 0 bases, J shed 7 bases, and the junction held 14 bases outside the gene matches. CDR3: CSVEDGLTGRLGGYTF. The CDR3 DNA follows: TGCAGCGTTGAAGATGGACTGACAGGGCGTCTGGGTGGCTACACCTTC.

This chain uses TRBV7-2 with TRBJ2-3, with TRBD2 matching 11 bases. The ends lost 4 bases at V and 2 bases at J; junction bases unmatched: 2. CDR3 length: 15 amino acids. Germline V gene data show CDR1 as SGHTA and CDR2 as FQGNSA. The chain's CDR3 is CASSSSGGTTDTQYF. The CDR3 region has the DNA TGTGCCAGCAGCTCTAGCGGGGGGACCACAGATACGCAGTATTTT.

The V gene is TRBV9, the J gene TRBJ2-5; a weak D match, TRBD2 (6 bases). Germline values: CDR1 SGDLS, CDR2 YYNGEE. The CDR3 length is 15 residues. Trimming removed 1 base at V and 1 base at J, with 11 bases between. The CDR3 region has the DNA TGTGCCAGCAGCGTAAACGGGGGAAGCCAAGAGACCCAGTACTTC. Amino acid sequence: CASSVNGGSQETQYF.

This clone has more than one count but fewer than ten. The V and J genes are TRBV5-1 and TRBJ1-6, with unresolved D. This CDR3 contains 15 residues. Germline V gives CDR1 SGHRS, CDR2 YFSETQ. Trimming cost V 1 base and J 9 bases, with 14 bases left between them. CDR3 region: CASSLLSVTGSPLHF. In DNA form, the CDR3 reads TGCGCCAGCAGCTTGTTATCTGTGACTGGTTCACCCCTCCACTTT.

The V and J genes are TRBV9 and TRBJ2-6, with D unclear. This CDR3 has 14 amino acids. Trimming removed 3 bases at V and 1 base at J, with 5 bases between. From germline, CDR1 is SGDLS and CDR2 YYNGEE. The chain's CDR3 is CASSGLSGANVLTF. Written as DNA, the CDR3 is TGTGCCAGCAGCGGCCTTTCTGGGGCCAACGTCCTGACTTTC. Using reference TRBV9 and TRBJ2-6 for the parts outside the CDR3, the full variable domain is DSGVTQTPKHLITATGQRVTLRCSPRSGDLSVYWYQQSLDQGLQFLIQYYNGEERAKGNILERFSAQQFPDLHSELNLSSLELGDSALYFCASSGLSGANVLTFGAGSRLTVL.

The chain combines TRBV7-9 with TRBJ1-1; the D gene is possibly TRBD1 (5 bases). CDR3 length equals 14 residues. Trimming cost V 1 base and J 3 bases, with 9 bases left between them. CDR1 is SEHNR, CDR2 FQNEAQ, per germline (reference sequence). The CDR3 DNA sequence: TGTGCCAGCAGCTTAGTGCAGGGCGACACTGAAGCTTTCTTT. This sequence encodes CASSLVQGDTEAFF.

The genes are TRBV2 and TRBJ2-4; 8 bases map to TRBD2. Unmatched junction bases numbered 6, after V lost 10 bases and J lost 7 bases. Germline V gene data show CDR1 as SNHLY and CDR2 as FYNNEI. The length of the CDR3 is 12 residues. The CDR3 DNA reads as TGTGCCACCGTACGGGGGGGCAACATTCAGTACTTC. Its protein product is CATVRGGNIQYF.

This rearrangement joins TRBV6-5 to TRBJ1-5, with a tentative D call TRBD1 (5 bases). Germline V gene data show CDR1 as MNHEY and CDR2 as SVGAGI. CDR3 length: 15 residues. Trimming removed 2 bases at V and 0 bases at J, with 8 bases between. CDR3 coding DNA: TGTGCCAGCAGTTACGGGGGATATAGCAATCAGCCCCAGCATTTT. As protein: CASSYGGYSNQPQHF.

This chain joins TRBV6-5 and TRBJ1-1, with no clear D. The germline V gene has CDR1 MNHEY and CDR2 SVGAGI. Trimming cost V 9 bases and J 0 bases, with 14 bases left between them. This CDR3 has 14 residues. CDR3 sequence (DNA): TGTGCCAGTACCCGGACGGCCCTGAACACTGAAGCTTTCTTT. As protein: CASTRTALNTEAFF.

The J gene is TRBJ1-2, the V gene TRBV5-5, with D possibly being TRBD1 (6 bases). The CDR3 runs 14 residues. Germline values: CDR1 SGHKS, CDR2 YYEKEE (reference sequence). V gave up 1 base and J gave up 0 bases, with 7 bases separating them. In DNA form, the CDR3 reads TGTGCCAGCAGCTTGAACAGGGCTAACTATGGCTACACCTTC. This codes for CASSLNRANYGYTF.

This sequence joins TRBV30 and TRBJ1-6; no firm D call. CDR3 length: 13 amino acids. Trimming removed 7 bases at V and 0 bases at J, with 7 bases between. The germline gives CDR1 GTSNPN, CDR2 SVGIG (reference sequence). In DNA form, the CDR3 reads TGTGCCTTACAAGACTCCTATAATTCACCCCTCCACTTT. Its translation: CALQDSYNSPLHF.

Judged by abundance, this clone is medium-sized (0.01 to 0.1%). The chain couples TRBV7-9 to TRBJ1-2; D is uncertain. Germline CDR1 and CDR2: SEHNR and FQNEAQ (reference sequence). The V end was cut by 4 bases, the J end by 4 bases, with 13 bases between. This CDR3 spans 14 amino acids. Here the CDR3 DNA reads TGTGCCAGCAGCTCAGACCTGCAAACCTATGGCTACACCTTC. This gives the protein CASSSDLQTYGYTF.

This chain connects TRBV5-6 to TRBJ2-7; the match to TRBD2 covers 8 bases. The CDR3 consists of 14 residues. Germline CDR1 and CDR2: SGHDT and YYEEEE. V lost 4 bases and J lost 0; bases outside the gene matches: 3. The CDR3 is CASSGSGSSYEQYF. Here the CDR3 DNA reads TGTGCCAGCAGCGGGAGCGGGAGCTCCTACGAGCAGTACTTC.

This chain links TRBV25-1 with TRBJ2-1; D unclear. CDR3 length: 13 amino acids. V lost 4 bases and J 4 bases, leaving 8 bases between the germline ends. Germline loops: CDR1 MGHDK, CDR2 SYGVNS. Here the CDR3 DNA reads TGTGCCAGCAGTGTGTGGTCTTACAATGAGCAGTTCTTC. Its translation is CASSVWSYNEQFF.

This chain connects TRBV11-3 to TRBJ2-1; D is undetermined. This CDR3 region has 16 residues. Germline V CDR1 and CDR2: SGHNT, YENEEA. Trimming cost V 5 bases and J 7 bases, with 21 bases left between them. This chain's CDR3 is CASSPGGYRTRNEQFF. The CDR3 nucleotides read TGTGCCAGCAGCCCGGGCGGCTACCGCACGAGGAATGAGCAGTTCTTC. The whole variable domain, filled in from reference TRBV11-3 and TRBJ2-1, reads EAGVVQSPRYKIIEKKQPVAFWCNPISGHNTLYWYLQNLGQGPELLIRYENEEAVDDSQLPKDRFSAERLKGVDSTLKIQPAELGDSAVYLCASSPGGYRTRNEQFFGPGTRLTVL.

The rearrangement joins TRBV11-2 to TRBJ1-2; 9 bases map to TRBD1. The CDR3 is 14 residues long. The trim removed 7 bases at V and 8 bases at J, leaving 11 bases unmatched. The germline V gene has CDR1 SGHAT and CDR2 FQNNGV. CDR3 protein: CASNPGQGCFGYTF. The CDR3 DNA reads TGTGCCAGCAACCCGGGACAGGGATGTTTCGGCTACACCTTC.

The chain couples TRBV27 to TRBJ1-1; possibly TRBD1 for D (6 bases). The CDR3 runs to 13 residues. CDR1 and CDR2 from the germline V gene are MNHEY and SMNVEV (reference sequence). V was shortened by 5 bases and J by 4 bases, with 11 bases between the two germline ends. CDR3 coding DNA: TGTGCCAGCAGTCTAAACAGGGTCACTGAAGCTTTCTTT. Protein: CASSLNRVTEAFF.

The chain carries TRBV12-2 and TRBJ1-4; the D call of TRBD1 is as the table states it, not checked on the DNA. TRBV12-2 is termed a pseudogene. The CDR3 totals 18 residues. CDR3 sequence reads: CASRYGGTGYGLGLELFF. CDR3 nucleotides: TGTGCAAGTCGCTACGGCGGGACAGGGTATGGGCTGGGCTTGGAACTGTTTTTT.

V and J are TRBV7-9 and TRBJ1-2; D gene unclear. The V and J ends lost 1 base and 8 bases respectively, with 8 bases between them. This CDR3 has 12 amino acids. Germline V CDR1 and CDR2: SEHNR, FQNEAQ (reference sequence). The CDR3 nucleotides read TGTGCCAGCAGCTTAGGAGGGAACGGCTACACCTTC. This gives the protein CASSLGGNGYTF.

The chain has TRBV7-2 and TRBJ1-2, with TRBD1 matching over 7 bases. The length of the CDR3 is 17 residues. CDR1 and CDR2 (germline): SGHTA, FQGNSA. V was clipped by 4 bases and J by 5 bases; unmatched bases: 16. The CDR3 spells CASSSYGSRDRKYGYTF. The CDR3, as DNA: TGTGCCAGCAGCTCCTATGGCTCCCGGGACAGAAAATATGGCTACACCTTC.